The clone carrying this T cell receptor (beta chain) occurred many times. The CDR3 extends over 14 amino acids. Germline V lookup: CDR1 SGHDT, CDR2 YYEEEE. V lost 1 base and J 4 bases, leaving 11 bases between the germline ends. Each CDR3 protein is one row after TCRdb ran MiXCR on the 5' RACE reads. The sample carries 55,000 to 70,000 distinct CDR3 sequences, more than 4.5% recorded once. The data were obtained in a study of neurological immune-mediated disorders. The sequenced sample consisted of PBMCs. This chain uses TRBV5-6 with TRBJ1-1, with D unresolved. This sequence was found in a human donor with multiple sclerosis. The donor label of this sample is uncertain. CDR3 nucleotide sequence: TGTGCCAGCAGCTTGCGAGGCCTGAGCACTGAAGCTTTCTTT. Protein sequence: CASSLRGLSTEAFF.